The following is a T cell receptor beta chain sequence with its context. The data derive from a study of Ad26.COV2.S vaccination and SARS-CoV-2 variants. Indicated treatment: roughly 18 received Ad26.COV2.S at low or high dose, single or two shots; roughly 5 received placebo; per-sample allocation not given. After the first vaccine or placebo injection, samples were drawn on day 63. The germline gives CDR1 SGHRS, CDR2 YFSETQ. V lost 3 bases, J lost 6 bases, and 12 bases lay in between. The CDR3 spans 14 residues. Here immunoSEQ multiplex PCR was the method, and the copy in TCRdb shows in-frame clones only, minus some. The sample yields about 350,000 clones, about 86% seen once.

The starting material was peripheral blood, obtained in a trial of Ad26.COV2.S vaccine versus placebo. The TCR comes from a person aged 18-60 years who received the Ad26.COV2.S COVID-19 vaccine or a placebo. This chain uses TRBV5-1 with TRBJ1-4; D perhaps matches TRBD1 (5 bases). The CDR3: CASSWGTGDEKLFF. The CDR3 bases are TGCGCCAGCAGCTGGGGGACCGGGGATGAAAAACTGTTTTTT. Based on the CDR3 plus reference TRBV5-1 and TRBJ1-4, the full variable domain is KAGVTQTPRYLIKTRGQQVTLSCSPISGHRSVSWYQQTPGQGLQFLFEYFSETQRNKGNFPGRFSGRQFSNSRSEMNVSTLELGDSALYLCASSWGTGDEKLFFGSGTQLSVL.